This T cell receptor beta chain was sequenced in a study of identical twins. The study's findings and limits: Recombination models fit unrelated individuals' TCR alpha sharing but underestimated twins'. A lower insertion count was a feature of abundant cord blood beta clonotypes, with no such feature in memory repertoires.

In the case of this clonotype: Its antigen is not known.

Germline CDR1 reads SGHRS; CDR2 reads YFSETQ. The CDR3 is 16 residues long. The V gene end was trimmed by 3 bases and the J gene end by 3 bases; junction bases not matched to a gene: 9. The authors used template switching to add a universal primer site and gave cDNA unique molecular identifiers. TCRdb redid the calling of the 5' RACE reads with MiXCR, one entry per CDR3 protein. The profile shows 450,000 or so distinct CDR3 sequences, 20% to 25% of them singletons. These records were also assigned to another study, of T cells expressing NK-cell markers. From that second work: Researchers report these clonotypes also headed the CD3+CD56-NKG2C+ fraction in a handful of donors.

This chain connects TRBV5-1 to TRBJ1-3, with 7 bases lining up with TRBD1. The receptor was isolated from a woman aged 18-35 years in good health. The sequencing sample was made of CD4+ T cells sorted from blood. CDR3 in DNA: TGCGCCAGCAGCTACCGACAGGGTACTAGTGGAAACACCATATATTTT. It specifies CASSYRQGTSGNTIYF.